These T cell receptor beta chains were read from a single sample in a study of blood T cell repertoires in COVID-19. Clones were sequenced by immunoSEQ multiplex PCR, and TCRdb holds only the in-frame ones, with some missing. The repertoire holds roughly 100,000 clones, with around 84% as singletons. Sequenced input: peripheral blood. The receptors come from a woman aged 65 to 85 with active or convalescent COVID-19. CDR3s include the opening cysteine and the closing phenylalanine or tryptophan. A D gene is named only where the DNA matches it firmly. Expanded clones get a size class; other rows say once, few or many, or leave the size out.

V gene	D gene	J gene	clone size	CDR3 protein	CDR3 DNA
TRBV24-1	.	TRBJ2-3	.	CATSDPGSDTQYF	TGTGCCACCAGTGATCCCGGGTCAGATACGCAGTATTTT
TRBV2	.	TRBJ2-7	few	CASSDLVYEQYF	TGTGCCAGCAGCGACCTAGTTTACGAGCAGTACTTC
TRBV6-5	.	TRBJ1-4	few	CATGQEKLFF	TGTGCCACCGGACAGGAAAAACTGTTTTTT
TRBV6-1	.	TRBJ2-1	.	CASSEWGDLPVF	TGTGCCAGCAGTGAGTGGGGGGACTTACCGGTCTTC
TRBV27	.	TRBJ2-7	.	CASSLDSRGYEQYF	TGTGCCAGCAGTTTAGATTCTCGGGGCTACGAGCAGTACTTC
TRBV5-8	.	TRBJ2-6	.	CASSFHRRAGANVLTF	TGTGCCAGCAGCTTCCACCGCAGGGCTGGGGCCAACGTCCTGACTTTC
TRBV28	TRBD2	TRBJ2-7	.	CASSSGLAGPYEQYF	TGTGCCAGCAGTTCCGGACTAGCGGGTCCCTACGAGCAGTACTTC
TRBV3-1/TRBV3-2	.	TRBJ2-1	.	CASSQGSGRSEQFF	TGTGCCAGCAGCCAAGGGAGTGGAAGATCTGAGCAGTTCTTC
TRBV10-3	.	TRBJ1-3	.	CATSGGRGGSGNTIYF	TGTGCCACCTCTGGCGGGAGGGGAGGATCTGGAAACACCATATATTTT
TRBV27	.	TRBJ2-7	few	CASSPTVAYEQYF	TGTGCCAGCAGTCCGACAGTGGCCTACGAGCAGTACTTC